This entry lists 5 T cell receptor beta chains sequenced from one sample in a study of cytomegalovirus exposure and HLA in healthy donors. The PCR made use of 60 Vbeta and 13 Jbeta primers. The table came from immunoSEQ multiplex PCR; TCRdb's copy has only in-frame clones and leaves some out. The sample has 140,000 to 150,000 clones, 75% to 80% seen once. Sequenced material: PBMCs. The receptors stem from a middle-aged man in good health and CMV-seropositive.

The chain employs TRBV4-1 and TRBJ1-1; 7 bases are shared with TRBD1. V dropped 1 base and J dropped 3; count of bases not matched to a gene: 2. Per the germline V gene, CDR1 is MGHRA and CDR2 is YSYEKL. The CDR3 spans 14 residues. The CDR3 loop is CASSQGTGDTEAFF. In DNA, the CDR3 is TGCGCCAGCAGCCAAGGGACAGGAGACACTGAAGCTTTCTTT.

This clone came up a few times. V is TRBV27 and J is TRBJ2-4; 11 bases fit TRBD1. The V and J ends lost 2 bases and 6 bases, in that order; junction bases with no gene match: 0. Germline CDR1 reads MNHEY; CDR2 reads SMNVEV (reference sequence). The CDR3 is 14 residues long. The CDR3 reads CASSLGQGANIQYF. CDR3 in DNA: TGTGCCAGCAGTTTAGGACAGGGGGCAAACATTCAGTACTTC.

This chain connects TRBV6-5 to TRBJ1-5; no definite D call. The V end lost 6 bases, the J end lost 6 bases, and 15 bases lay between the germline ends. The V gene's germline CDR1 is MNHEY and CDR2 SVGAGI. The CDR3 contains 14 residues. DNA for the CDR3: TGTGCCAGCAGACCTTGGCGGGAGGGTCAGCCCCAGCATTTT. This encodes CASRPWREGQPQHF.

This clone was recorded a few times. The chain uses TRBV5-6 and TRBJ1-1; 7 positions agree with TRBD1. The CDR3 totals 13 residues. Germline V gene lookup returns CDR1 SGHDT and CDR2 YYEEEE. J gave up 11 bases and V 0 bases, and 7 bases lay outside the gene matches. The CDR3 loop reads CASSLEGAYLAFF. The CDR3 nucleotides are TGTGCCAGCAGCTTGGAGGGGGCCTACCTGGCTTTCTTT. Full variable domain (missing parts from reference TRBV5-6 and TRBJ1-1): DAGVTQSPTHLIKTRGQQVTLRCSPKSGHDTVSWYQQALGQGPQFIFQYYEEEERQRGNFPDRFSGHQFPNYSSELNVNALLLGDSALYLCASSLEGAYLAFFGQGTRLTVV.

In regard to this clone: Other DNA sequences in this specimen translate into the identical CDR3. The genes are TRBV7-7 and TRBJ2-1; D not certain. Per the germline V gene, CDR1 is SSHAT and CDR2 is FNYEAQ (reference sequence). The CDR3 is made up of 14 amino acids. V was shortened by 5 bases and J by 0 bases, with 8 bases between the two germline ends. CDR3 amino acids: CASSPSPSYNEQFF. The CDR3 nucleotides read TGTGCCAGCAGCCCCTCCCCCTCCTACAATGAGCAGTTCTTC.